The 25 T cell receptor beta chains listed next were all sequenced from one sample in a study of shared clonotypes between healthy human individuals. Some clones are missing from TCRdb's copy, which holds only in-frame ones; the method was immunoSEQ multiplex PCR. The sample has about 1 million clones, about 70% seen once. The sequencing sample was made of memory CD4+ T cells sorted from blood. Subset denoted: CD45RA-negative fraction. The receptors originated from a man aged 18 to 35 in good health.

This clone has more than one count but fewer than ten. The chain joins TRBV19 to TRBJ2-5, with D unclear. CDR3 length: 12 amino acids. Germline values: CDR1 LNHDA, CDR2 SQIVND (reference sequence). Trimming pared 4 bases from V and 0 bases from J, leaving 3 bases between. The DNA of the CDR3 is TGTGCCAGTAGTAGACACCAAGAGACCCAGTACTTC. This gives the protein CASSRHQETQYF.

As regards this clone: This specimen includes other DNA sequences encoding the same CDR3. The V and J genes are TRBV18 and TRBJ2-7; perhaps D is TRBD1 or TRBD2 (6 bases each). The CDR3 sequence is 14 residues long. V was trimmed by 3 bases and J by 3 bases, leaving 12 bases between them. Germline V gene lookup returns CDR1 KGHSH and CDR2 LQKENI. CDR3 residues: CASSPEGRGYEQYF. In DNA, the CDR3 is TGTGCCAGCTCACCGGAGGGCAGGGGCTACGAGCAGTACTTC. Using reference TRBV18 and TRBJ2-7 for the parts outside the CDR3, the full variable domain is NAGVMQNPRHLVRRRGQEARLRCSPMKGHSHVYWYRQLPEEGLKFMVYLQKENIIDESGMPKERFSAEFPKEGPSILRIQQVVRGDSAAYFCASSPEGRGYEQYFGPGTRLTVT.

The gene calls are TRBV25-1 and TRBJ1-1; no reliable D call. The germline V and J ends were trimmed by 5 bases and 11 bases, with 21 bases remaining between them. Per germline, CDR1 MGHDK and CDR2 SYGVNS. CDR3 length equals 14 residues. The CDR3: CASSIGGPKVSAFF. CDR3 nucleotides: TGTGCCAGCAGTATAGGAGGGCCGAAAGTGAGCGCTTTCTTT.

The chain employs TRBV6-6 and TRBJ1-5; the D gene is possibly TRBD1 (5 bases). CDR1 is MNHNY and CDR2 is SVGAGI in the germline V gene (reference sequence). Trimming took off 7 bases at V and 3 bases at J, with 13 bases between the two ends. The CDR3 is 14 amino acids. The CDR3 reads CASTVGGNNQPQHF. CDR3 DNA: TGTGCCAGCACCGTGGGGGGGAACAATCAGCCCCAGCATTTT.

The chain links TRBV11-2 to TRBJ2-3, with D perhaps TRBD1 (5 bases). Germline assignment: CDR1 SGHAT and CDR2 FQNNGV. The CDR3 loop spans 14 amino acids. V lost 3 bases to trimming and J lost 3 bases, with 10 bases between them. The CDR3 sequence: CASSFPQATDTQYF. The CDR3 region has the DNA TGTGCCAGCAGCTTTCCACAGGCGACAGATACGCAGTATTTT.

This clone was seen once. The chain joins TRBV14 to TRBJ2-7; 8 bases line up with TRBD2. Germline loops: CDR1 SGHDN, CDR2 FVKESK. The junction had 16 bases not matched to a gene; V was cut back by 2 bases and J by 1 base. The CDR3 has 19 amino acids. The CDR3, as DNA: TGTGCCAGCAGCCAACCCGCTTCTCGGGGGGGCGCGAGGTCCTACGAGCAGTACTTC. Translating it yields CASSQPASRGGARSYEQYF.

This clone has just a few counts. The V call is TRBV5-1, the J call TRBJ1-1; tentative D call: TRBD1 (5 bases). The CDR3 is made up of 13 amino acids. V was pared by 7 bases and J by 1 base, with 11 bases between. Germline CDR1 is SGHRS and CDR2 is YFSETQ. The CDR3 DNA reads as TGCGCCAGCCGCCTACAGGAGAACACTGAAGCTTTCTTT. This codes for CASRLQENTEAFF.

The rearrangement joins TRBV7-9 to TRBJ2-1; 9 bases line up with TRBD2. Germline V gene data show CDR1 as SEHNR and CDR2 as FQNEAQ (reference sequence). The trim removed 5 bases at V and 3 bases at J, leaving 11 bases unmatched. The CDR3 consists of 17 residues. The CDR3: CASSPWWLAGIYNEQFF. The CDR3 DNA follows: TGTGCCAGCAGCCCTTGGTGGCTAGCGGGAATCTACAATGAGCAGTTCTTC.

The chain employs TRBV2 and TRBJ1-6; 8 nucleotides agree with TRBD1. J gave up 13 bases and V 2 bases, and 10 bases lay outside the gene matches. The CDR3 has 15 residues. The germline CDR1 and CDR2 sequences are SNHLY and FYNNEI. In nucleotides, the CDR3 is TGTGCCAGCAGTGAAATAGGACAGGGTCTCGGGCCCCTCCACTTT. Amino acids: CASSEIGQGLGPLHF.

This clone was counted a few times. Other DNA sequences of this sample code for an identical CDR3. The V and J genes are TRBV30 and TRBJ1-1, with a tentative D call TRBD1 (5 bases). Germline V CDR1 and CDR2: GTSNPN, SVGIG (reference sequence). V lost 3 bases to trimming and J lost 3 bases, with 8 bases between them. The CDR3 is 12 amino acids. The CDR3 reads CAWSDRDTEAFF. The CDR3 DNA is TGTGCCTGGAGCGACAGAGACACTGAAGCTTTCTTT.

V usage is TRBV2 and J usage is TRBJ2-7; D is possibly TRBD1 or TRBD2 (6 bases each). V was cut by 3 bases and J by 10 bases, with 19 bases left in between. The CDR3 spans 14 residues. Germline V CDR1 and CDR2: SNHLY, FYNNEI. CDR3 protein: CASSDPIAGGRQYF. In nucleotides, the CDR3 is TGTGCCAGCAGTGACCCCATAGCCGGGGGCCGTCAGTACTTC.

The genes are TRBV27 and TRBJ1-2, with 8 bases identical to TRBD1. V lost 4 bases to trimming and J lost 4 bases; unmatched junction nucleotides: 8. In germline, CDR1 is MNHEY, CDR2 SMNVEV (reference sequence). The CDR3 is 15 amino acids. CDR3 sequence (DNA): TGTGCCAGCAGTTGGGGGCCAGGGGGCAGCTATGGCTACACCTTC. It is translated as CASSWGPGGSYGYTF.

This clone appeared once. This chain's CDR3 is CASSPGLAGDYEQYF. DNA for the CDR3: TGTGCCAGCAGCCCTGGACTAGCGGGGGACTACGAGCAGTACTTC. The V and J genes are TRBV25-1 and TRBJ2-5, with 13 positions matching TRBD2. The J call may be wrong; the DNA end is better matched by TRBJ2-7. The CDR3 is 15 amino acids. The germline CDR1 and CDR2 sequences are MGHDK and SYGVNS.

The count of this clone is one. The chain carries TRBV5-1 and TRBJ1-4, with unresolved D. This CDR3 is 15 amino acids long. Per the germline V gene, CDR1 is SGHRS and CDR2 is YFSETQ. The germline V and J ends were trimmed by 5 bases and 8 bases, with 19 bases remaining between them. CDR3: CASRLTPIEGEKLFF. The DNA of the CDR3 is TGCGCCAGCAGACTAACGCCGATCGAAGGAGAAAAACTGTTTTTT.

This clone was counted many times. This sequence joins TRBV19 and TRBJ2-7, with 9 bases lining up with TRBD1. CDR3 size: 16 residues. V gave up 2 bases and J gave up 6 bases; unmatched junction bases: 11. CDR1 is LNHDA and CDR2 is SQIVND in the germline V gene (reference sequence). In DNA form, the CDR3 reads TGTGCCAGTAGTATACTCCCGGGACAGGGTCCATTCGAGCAGTACTTC. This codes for CASSILPGQGPFEQYF.

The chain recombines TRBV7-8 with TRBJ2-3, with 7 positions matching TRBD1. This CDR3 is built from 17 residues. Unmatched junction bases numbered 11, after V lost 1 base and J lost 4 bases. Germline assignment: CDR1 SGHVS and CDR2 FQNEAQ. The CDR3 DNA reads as TGTGCCAGCAGCTTAGTTCAGGGGCCAGGGGGATCAGATACGCAGTATTTT. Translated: CASSLVQGPGGSDTQYF.

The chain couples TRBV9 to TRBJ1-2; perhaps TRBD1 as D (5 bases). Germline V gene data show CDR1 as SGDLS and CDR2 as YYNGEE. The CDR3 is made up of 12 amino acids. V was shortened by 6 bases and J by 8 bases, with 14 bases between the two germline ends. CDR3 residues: CASKRGTGGYTF. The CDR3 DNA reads TGTGCCAGCAAACGTGGTACAGGCGGCTACACCTTC.

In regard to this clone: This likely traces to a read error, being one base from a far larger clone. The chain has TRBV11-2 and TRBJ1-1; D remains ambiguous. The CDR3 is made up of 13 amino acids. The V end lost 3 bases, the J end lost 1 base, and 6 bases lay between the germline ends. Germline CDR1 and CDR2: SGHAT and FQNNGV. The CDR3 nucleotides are TGTGCCAGCAGCTTGATTGAGAACACTGAAGCTTTCTTT. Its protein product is CASSLIENTEAFF.

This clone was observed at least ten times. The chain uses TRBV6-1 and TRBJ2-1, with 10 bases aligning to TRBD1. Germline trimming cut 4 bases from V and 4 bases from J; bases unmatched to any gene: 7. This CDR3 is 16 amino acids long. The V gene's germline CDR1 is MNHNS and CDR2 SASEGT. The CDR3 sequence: CASSGGTGVKYNEQFF. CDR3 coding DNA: TGTGCCAGCAGTGGAGGGACAGGGGTTAAATACAATGAGCAGTTCTTC.

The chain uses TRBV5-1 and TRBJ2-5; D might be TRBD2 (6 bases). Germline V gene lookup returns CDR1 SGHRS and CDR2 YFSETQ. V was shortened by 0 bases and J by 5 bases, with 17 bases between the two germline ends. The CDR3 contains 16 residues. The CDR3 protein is CASSLGGDRAAETQYF. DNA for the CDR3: TGCGCCAGCAGCTTGGGCGGGGACCGGGCGGCGGAGACCCAGTACTTC.

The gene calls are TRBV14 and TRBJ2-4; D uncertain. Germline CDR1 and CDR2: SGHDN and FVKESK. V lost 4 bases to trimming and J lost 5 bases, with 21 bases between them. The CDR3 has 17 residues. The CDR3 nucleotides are TGTGCCAGCAGCCCGACCGGCAGTTGGGTATTTCAAAACATTCAGTACTTC. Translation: CASSPTGSWVFQNIQYF. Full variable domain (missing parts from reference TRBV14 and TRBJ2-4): EAGVTQFPSHSVIEKGQTVTLRCDPISGHDNLYWYRRVMGKEIKFLLHFVKESKQDESGMPNNRFLAERTGGTYSTLKVQPAELEDSGVYFCASSPTGSWVFQNIQYFGAGTRLSVL.

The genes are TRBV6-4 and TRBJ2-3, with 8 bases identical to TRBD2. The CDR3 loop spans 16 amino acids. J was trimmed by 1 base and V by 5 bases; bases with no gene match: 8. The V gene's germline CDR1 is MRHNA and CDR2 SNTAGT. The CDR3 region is CASSSLGGAGTDTQYF. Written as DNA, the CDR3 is TGTGCCAGCAGTTCACTCGGGGGGGCCGGCACAGATACGCAGTATTTT.

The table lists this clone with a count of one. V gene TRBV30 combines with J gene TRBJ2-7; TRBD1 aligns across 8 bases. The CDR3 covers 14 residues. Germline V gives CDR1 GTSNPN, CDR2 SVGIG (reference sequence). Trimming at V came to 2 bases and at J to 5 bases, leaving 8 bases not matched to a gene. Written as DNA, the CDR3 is TGTGCCTGGAGTAAAGGACAGGGATACCACGAGCAGTACTTC. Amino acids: CAWSKGQGYHEQYF.

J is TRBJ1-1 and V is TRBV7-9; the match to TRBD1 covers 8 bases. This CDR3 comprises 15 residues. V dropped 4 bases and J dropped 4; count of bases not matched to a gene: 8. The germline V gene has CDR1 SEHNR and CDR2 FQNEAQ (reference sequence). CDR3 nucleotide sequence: TGTGCCAGCAGCTCGGACAGGGTAAGAAGCACTGAAGCTTTCTTT. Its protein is CASSSDRVRSTEAFF.

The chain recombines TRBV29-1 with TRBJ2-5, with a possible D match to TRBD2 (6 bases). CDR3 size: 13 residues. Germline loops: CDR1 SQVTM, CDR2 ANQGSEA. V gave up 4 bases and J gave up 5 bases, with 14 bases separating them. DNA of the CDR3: TGCAGCGTTGGGGCTAGCGTACGGGAGACCCAGTACTTC. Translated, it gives CSVGASVRETQYF.